Listed here are 20 T cell receptor beta chains from one sample, sequenced in a study of beta chain features in type 1 diabetes. Reverse transcribing all isolated RNA meant expressed TCRB transcripts were sequenced. Profiling relied on immunoSEQ multiplex PCR, and the TCRdb table lists in-frame clones only, not all of them. The repertoire consists of approximately 470,000 clones, with over 25% occurring once and the leading ten covering around 0.065%. The sample taken for sequencing was naive CD4+ T cells from blood. The receptors shown here come from a man younger than 35 in good health.

The V call is TRBV5-1, the J call TRBJ2-7; 7 positions agree with TRBD1. The CDR3 is made up of 17 amino acids. After removal of 0 bases from V and 3 bases from J, the junction contained 12 bases not matched to a gene. Germline lookup yields CDR1 SGHRS and CDR2 YFSETQ. CDR3 region: CASSLEVTGQYDYEQYF. CDR3 DNA: TGCGCCAGCAGCTTGGAAGTGACAGGGCAGTATGACTACGAGCAGTACTTC.

The J gene is TRBJ1-3, the V gene TRBV30; 7 nucleotides line up with TRBD1. Germline V gene lookup returns CDR1 GTSNPN and CDR2 SVGIG (reference sequence). Losses at the gene ends were 2 bases for V and 0 bases for J; bases not matched to a gene: 7. The length of the CDR3 is 16 residues. This CDR3 is CAWSRGQAFSGNTIYF. CDR3 nucleotides: TGTGCCTGGAGTAGAGGACAGGCCTTCTCTGGAAACACCATATATTTT.

This clone has a handful of counts. The genes are TRBV12-5 and TRBJ2-3; D ambiguous. CDR1 is LGHNT, CDR2 FRNRAP, per germline. This CDR3 is built from 9 residues. With 10 bases removed from V and 2 bases from J, the gap between germline ends came to 1 base. As DNA, the CDR3 is TGTGCTACCACAGATACGCAGTATTTT. It specifies CATTDTQYF. The entire variable domain, with the rest obtained from reference TRBV12-5 and TRBJ2-3, is as follows: DARVTQTPRHKVTEMGQEVTMRCQPILGHNTVFWYRQTMMQGLELLAYFRNRAPLDDSGMPKDRFSAEMPDATLATLKIQPSEPRDSAVYFCATTDTQYFGPGTRLTVL.

The chain couples TRBV30 to TRBJ2-5; 9 nucleotides agree with TRBD2. V shed 5 bases, J shed 5 bases, and the junction held 12 bases outside the gene matches. Germline CDR1 GTSNPN, CDR2 SVGIG (reference sequence). The CDR3 covers 15 residues. This CDR3 is CAWSGPSGNRETQYF. The CDR3, as DNA: TGTGCCTGGTCAGGGCCTAGCGGGAATCGGGAGACCCAGTACTTC.

This clone was seen more than once but under ten times. This chain uses TRBV4-1 with TRBJ2-5; tentatively, D is TRBD1 or TRBD2 (5 bases each). The length of the CDR3 is 17 residues. The ends were cut back, 4 bases at V and 0 bases at J, with 18 bases in the middle. Germline V lookup: CDR1 MGHRA, CDR2 YSYEKL. The CDR3 nucleotides are TGCGCCAGCAGCCGCAAAAAGGGGACGGCTTACCAAGAGACCCAGTACTTC. This gives the protein CASSRKKGTAYQETQYF.

This chain uses TRBV4-3 with TRBJ2-3, with TRBD1 matching over 11 bases. V trimming: 5 bases; J trimming: 4 bases; junction bases outside the gene matches: 2. Germline values: CDR1 LGHNA, CDR2 YSLEER. The CDR3 totals 14 residues. The chain's CDR3 is CASSGGQGADTQYF. The CDR3 DNA reads TGCGCCAGCAGCGGGGGACAGGGGGCAGATACGCAGTATTTT.

This rearrangement joins TRBV7-2 to TRBJ1-1; D unresolved. The V end was cut by 2 bases, the J end by 6 bases, with 10 bases between. This CDR3 has 13 amino acids. The germline V gene encodes CDR1 SGHTA and CDR2 FQGNSA. The CDR3 nucleotides are TGTGCCAGCAGCTTAAATATTTGGTCTGAAGCTTTCTTT. This codes for CASSLNIWSEAFF.

This chain uses TRBV30 with TRBJ2-1, with D unclear. The germline gives CDR1 GTSNPN, CDR2 SVGIG (reference sequence). The germline V and J ends were trimmed by 0 bases and 9 bases, with 6 bases remaining between them. The CDR3 is 11 residues long. The CDR3 nucleotides are TGTGCCTGGAGTGTATATACTGAGCAGTTCTTC. It yields the protein CAWSVYTEQFF.

V usage is TRBV12-5 and J usage is TRBJ2-7; D unclear. CDR3 length equals 11 residues. V was pared by 1 base and J by 7 bases, with 5 bases between. Germline CDR1 LGHNT, CDR2 FRNRAP. The DNA for the CDR3 is TGTGCTAGTGGTTTGGGAAGGGAGCAGTACTTC. Encoded protein: CASGLGREQYF.

This clone showed up just a few times. The CDR3 coding sequence is TGTGCCTGGACGCGGACGAGAGAGACCCAGTACTTC. Its translation is CAWTRTRETQYF. The chain carries TRBV30 and TRBJ2-5; no definite D call. The CDR3 has 12 residues. V lost 4 bases and J lost 4, with 10 bases in between. The germline CDR1 and CDR2 sequences are GTSNPN and SVGIG (reference sequence).

The sample holds a few counts of this clone. The chain joins TRBV28 to TRBJ1-1; 7 nucleotides match TRBD1. The trim removed 6 bases at V and 7 bases at J, leaving 11 bases unmatched. CDR3 length equals 14 residues. Germline assignment: CDR1 MDHEN and CDR2 SYDVKM. This chain's CDR3 is CASSRGTARLEAFF. CDR3 in DNA: TGTGCCAGCAGCCGAGGGACAGCTCGACTTGAAGCTTTCTTT.

In its sample, this clone was seen a few times. The chain links TRBV5-1 to TRBJ2-7, with D unresolved. The V gene lost 0 bases and the J gene lost 6 bases, with 10 bases spanning the gap. This CDR3 is built from 13 residues. The V gene's germline CDR1 is SGHRS and CDR2 YFSETQ. The CDR3 DNA is TGCGCCAGCAGCTTGGCGACTGCCGGCGAGCAGTACTTC. It codes for CASSLATAGEQYF.

This clone appeared a single time. This chain connects TRBV30 to TRBJ1-4, with a possible D match to TRBD1 (5 bases). The CDR3 consists of 14 residues. The germline gives CDR1 GTSNPN, CDR2 SVGIG (reference sequence). The V end was cut by 1 base, the J end by 6 bases, with 12 bases between. CDR3 coding DNA: TGTGCCTGGAGTGCCGTCTGGGGGGATGAAAAACTGTTTTTT. Translated, it gives CAWSAVWGDEKLFF. Based on the CDR3 plus reference TRBV30 and TRBJ1-4, the full variable domain is SQTIHQWPATLVQPVGSPLSLECTVEGTSNPNLYWYRQAAGRGLQLLFYSVGIGQISSEVPQNLSASRPQDRQFILSSKKLLLSDSGFYLCAWSAVWGDEKLFFGSGTQLSVL.

In its sample, this clone was seen once. The chain joins TRBV7-2 to TRBJ2-7; 8 bases fit TRBD2. V lost 5 bases and J lost 6; bases outside the gene matches: 9. Germline CDR1 is SGHTA and CDR2 is FQGNSA. The CDR3 extends over 14 amino acids. The CDR3 DNA follows: TGTGCCAGCAGCGTACTAGCGGTTGTTCCCGAGCAGTACTTC. Protein: CASSVLAVVPEQYF.

The chain has TRBV6-1 and TRBJ1-2; D is perhaps TRBD1 (5 bases). The germline V gene encodes CDR1 MNHNS and CDR2 SASEGT. CDR3 length: 18 amino acids. Trimming took 2 bases from V and 4 from J, leaving 23 bases between them. CDR3 coding DNA: TGTGCCAGCAGTGAATCGAGCGGGATATCAGGGCCGGTCTATGGCTACACCTTC. This codes for CASSESSGISGPVYGYTF.

This clone was counted between two and nine times. The chain links TRBV6-6 to TRBJ2-3; D gene uncertain. Germline V lookup: CDR1 MNHNY, CDR2 SVGAGI (reference sequence). V lost 5 bases and J lost 1, with 7 bases in between. The CDR3 contains 13 residues. The CDR3 nucleotides are TGTGCCAGCAGTCTCCCTGGCACAGATACGCAGTATTTT. Translating it yields CASSLPGTDTQYF.

This chain uses TRBV30 with TRBJ2-7; 8 nucleotides match TRBD2. Germline V gene lookup returns CDR1 GTSNPN and CDR2 SVGIG (reference sequence). V dropped 5 bases and J dropped 1; count of bases not matched to a gene: 10. This CDR3 is 15 amino acids long. CDR3 bases: TGTGCCTGGGGTAAGACGGGACTAGGATCCTACGAGCAGTACTTC. Protein product: CAWGKTGLGSYEQYF.

This clone occurred a few times. The chain combines TRBV4-2 with TRBJ2-7; D gene unclear. Germline CDR1 and CDR2: LGHNA and YNFKEQ. The CDR3 consists of 14 residues. The V end lost 4 bases, the J end lost 0 bases, and 10 bases lay between the germline ends. This CDR3 is CASSRTATSYEQYF. As DNA, the CDR3 is TGTGCCAGCAGCCGGACGGCGACCTCCTACGAGCAGTACTTC.

The chain employs TRBV5-1 and TRBJ2-5, with 10 bases fitting TRBD2. The V segment lost 3 bases and the J segment 4 bases; nucleotides outside the gene matches: 6. The CDR3 runs 15 residues. Germline CDR1 SGHRS, CDR2 YFSETQ. The CDR3 bases are TGCGCCAGCAGCTCCGGGACTAGCGAACCAGAGACCCAGTACTTC. Translation gives CASSSGTSEPETQYF.

This clone was observed a handful of times. V usage is TRBV30 and J usage is TRBJ2-7; no clear D. This CDR3 region has 13 residues. Trimming cost V 1 base and J 6 bases, with 13 bases left between them. Germline CDR1 GTSNPN, CDR2 SVGIG (reference sequence). CDR3 nucleotide sequence: TGTGCCTGGAGTGCACGGGTTGACGGCGAGCAGTACTTC. It specifies CAWSARVDGEQYF.